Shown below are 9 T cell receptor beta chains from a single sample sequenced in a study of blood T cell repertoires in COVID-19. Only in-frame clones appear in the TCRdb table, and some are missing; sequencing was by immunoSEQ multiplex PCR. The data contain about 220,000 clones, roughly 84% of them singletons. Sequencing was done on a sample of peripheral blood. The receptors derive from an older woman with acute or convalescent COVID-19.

The CDR3 DNA follows: TGTGCCACCAAAGACAATTCGCTTAATTCACCCCTCCACTTT. Amino acid sequence: CATKDNSLNSPLHF. This chain uses TRBV10-3 with TRBJ1-6, with D uncertain. Looked up from germline, CDR1 is ENHRY and CDR2 is SYGVKD. Between the trimmed V and J ends, which lost 10 bases and 6 bases, there was a span of 16 bases. The CDR3 extends over 14 amino acids.

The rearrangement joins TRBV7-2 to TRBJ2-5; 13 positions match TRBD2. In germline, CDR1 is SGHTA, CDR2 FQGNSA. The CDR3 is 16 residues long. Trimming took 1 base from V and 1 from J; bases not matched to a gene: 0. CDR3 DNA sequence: TGTGCCAGCAGCTTAGGGACTAGCGGGGGCCAAGAGACCCAGTACTTC. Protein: CASSLGTSGGQETQYF.

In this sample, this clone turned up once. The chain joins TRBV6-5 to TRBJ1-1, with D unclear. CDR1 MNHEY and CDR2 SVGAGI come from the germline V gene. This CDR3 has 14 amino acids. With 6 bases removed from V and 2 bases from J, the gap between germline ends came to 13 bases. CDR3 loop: CASRADSPNTEAFF. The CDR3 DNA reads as TGTGCCAGCAGGGCAGATAGCCCAAACACTGAAGCTTTCTTT.

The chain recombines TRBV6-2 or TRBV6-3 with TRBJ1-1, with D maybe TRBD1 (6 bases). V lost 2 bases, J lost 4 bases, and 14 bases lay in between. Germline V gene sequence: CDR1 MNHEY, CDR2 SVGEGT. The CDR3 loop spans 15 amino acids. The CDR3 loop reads CASSYTTGVITEAFF. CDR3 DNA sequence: TGTGCCAGCAGTTACACGACAGGAGTAATCACTGAAGCTTTCTTT.

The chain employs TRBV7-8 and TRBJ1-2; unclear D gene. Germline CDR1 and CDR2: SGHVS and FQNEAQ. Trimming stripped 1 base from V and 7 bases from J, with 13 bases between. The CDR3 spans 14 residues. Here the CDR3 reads CASSLDFMEGGYTF. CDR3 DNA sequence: TGTGCCAGCAGCTTAGACTTTATGGAGGGTGGCTACACCTTC.

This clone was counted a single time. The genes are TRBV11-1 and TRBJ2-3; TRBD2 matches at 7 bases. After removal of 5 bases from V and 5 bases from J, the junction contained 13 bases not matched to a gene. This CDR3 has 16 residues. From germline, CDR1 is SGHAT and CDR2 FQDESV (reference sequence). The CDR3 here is CASSPARGERLDTQYF. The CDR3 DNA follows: TGTGCCAGCAGCCCGGCACGGGGGGAGCGGTTAGATACGCAGTATTTT.

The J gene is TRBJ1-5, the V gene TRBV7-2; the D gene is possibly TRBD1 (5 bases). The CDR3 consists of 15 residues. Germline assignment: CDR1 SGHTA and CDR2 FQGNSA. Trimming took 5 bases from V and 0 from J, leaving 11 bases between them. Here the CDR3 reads CASSLWGSSNQPQHF. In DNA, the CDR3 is TGTGCCAGCAGCCTTTGGGGCTCTAGCAATCAGCCCCAGCATTTT.

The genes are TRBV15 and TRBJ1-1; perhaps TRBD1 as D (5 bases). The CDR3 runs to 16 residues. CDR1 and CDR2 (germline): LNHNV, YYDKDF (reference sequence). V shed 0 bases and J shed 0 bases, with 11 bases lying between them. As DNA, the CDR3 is TGTGCCACCAGCAGAGAGCCCCGGGGGATGAACACTGAAGCTTTCTTT. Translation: CATSREPRGMNTEAFF.

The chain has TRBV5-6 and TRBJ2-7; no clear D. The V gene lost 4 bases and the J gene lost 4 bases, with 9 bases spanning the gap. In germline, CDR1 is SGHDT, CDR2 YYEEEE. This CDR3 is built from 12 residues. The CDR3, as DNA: TGTGCCAGCAGCCTAGAGAATTACGAGCAGTACTTC. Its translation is CASSLENYEQYF.